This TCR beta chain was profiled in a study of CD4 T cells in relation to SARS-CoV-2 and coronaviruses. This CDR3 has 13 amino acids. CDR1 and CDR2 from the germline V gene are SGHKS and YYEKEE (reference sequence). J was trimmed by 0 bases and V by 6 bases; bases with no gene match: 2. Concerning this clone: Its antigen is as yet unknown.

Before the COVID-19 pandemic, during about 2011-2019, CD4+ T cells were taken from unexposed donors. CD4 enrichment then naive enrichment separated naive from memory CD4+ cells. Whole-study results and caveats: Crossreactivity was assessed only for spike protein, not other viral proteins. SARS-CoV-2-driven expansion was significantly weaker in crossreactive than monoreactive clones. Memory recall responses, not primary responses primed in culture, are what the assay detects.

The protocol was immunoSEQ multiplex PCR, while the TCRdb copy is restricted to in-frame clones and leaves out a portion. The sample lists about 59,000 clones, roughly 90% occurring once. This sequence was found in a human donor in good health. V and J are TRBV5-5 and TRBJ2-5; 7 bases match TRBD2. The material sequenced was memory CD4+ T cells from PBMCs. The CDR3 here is CASMGGYQETQYF. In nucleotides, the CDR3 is TGTGCCAGCATGGGGGGGTACCAAGAGACCCAGTACTTC.